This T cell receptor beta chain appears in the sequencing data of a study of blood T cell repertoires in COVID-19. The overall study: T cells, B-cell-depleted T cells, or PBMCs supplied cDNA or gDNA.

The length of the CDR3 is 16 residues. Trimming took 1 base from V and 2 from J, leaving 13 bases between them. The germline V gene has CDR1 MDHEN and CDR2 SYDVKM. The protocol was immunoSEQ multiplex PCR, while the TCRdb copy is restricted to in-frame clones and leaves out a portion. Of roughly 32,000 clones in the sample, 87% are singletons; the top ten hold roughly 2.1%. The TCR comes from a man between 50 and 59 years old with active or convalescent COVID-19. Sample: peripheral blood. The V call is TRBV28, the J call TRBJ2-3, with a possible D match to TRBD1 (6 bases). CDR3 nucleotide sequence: TGTGCCAGCAGTTTATTTCTGACAGGATTCACAGATACGCAGTATTTT. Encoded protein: CASSLFLTGFTDTQYF.